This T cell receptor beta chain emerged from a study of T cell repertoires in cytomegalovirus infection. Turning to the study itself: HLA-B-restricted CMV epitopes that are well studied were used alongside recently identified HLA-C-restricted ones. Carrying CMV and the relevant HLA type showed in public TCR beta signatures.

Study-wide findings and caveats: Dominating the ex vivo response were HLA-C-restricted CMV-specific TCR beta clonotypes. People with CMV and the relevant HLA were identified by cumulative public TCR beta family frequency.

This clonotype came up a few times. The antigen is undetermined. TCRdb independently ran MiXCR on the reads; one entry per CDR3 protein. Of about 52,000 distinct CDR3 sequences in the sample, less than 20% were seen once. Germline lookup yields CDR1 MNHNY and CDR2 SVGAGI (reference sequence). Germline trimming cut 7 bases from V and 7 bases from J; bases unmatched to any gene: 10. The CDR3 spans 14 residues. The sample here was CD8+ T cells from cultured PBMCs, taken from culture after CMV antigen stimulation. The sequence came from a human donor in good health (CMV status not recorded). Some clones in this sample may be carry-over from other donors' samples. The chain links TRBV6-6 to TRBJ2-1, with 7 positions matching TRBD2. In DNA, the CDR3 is TGTGCCAGCAACCTAGCTACAGCGGGGAATGAGCAGTTCTTC. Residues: CASNLATAGNEQFF.